This T cell receptor beta chain was sequenced for a study of T cell responses to AZD1222 COVID-19 vaccine (dated by TCRdb to the early 2020s). In terms of the full investigation: AZD1222 recipients whose second dose came at about 4 weeks and those whose second dose came at about 12 weeks were combined into one group, since spike-specific TCR depth and breadth did not differ between the two schedules. TCR sequencing covered 230 to 250 trial participants: 200 to 210 given two doses of AZD1222 and 26 given two doses of MenACWY control vaccine. Trial participants were enrolled into age subgroups of 18-55, 56-69 and 70-plus years, which contained about 160, 30 and 59 TCR-sequenced participants, respectively. The investigation overall reported the following: A significant rise in spike-specific TCR breadth and depth was observed after two AZD1222 doses relative to day 0 and relative to MenACWY recipients. Because no day 14 peak-response samples were available, repertoires were characterized only after the peak T cell response. In the small 56-69-year group, the increase in depth fell short of significance, most likely because of low power. CD4 TCRs associated with the vaccine covered the entire spike protein, and the dominant responses were in regions 160-218 and 743-854. Conclusions about previously exposed vaccinees were limited because only 5 or 6 AZD1222 recipients were SARS-CoV-2 seropositive at baseline. Most participants were white British and females outnumbered males, and the authors suggested that clonal diversity may have been underestimated. Reportedly, close to half of the unique spike-specific TCRs recognized epitopes lying outside the regions that are mutated in the B.1.351 and B.1.1.7 variants.

The junction carries 7 bases between V and J, which are trimmed by 0 bases and 5 bases respectively. The CDR3 goes from the cysteine to the phenylalanine over 14 residues. The kept DNA is CDR3 alone, 42 bases in frame from the first base. As encoded in the germline V gene, CDR1 is MNHEY while CDR2 is SVGAGI. The time point label on this specimen signifies: baseline before first vaccination. Samples from vaccinated people were obtained from the UK trials COV001 and COV002, which included a single-blind randomized controlled phase 2/3 trial of AZD1222 (ChAdOx1 nCoV-19) in healthy adults. For TCRbeta chain sequencing, PBMC samples were collected from trial participants at day 0 and at day 28 after the second dose. The CDR3 regions of human TCRbeta chains were subjected to immunosequencing. Per the source publication's procedure: Repertoire TCRs were checked for matches against a reference library of SARS-CoV-2-specific TCRs that had been generated using the MIRA antigen-specificity platform. Breadth meant the fraction of unique TCRs that were SARS-CoV-2-associated, whereas depth meant the fraction of total T cells that were SARS-CoV-2-associated. Using the MIRA data, each spike-specific TCR was assigned both to the spike region to which the TCR was reactive and to a CD4 or CD8 class. Log10-transformed breadth and depth values were compared by one-way ANOVA with Sidak's multiple comparisons tests. TCRdb mirrors the immuneACCESS table, restricted to in-frame sequences. Some clones are absent from its copies; in checked studies, under half trace to an unresolved V gene, and the reason for the others is unknown. V and J calls plus clone size are reproduced from that table; the DNA served to infer D and trimming. For this sample there are 130,000 to 150,000 clones; roughly 90% appear just once. The top ten clonotypes cover over 1.1% of the sample.

Of note for this clone: Its antigen is unknown. Base qualities are not recorded, but no much larger clone differs from it by a single base.

The chain employs TRBV6-5 and TRBJ1-4; the D gene cannot be named for sure. This TCR was recovered from an adult in good health. The material was peripheral blood, obtained on day 0 of AZD1222 vaccination. The bases are TGTGCCAGCAGTTACTCCCTTACCAATGAAAAACTGTTTTTT. This is translated as CASSYSLTNEKLFF.